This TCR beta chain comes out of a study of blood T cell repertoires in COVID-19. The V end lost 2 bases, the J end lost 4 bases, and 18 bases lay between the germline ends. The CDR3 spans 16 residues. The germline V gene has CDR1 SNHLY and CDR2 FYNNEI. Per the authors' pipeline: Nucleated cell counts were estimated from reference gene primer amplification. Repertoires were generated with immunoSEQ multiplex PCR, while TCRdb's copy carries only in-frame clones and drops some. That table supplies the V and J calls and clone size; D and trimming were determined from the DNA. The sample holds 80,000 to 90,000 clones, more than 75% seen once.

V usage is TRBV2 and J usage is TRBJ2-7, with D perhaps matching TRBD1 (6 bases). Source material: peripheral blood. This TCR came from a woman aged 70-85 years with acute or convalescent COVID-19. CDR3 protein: CASSESSRGSLYEQYV. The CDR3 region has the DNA TGTGCCAGCAGTGAAAGCTCGAGGGGGAGCCTATACGAGCAGTACGTC.